The 14 T cell receptor beta chains reported below all come from one sample, sequenced in a study of T cell repertoires in cytomegalovirus infection. No antigen has been identified for these receptors. Each CDR3 protein is one row after TCRdb ran MiXCR on the reads. The sample includes 650,000 to 900,000 distinct CDR3 sequences, 25% to 30% of them seen just once. The sample in question was cultured CD8+ T cells from PBMCs, obtained from culture after CMV antigen stimulation. Receptors originate from a human donor in good health (CMV status not recorded). Some clones in this sample may be carry-over from other donors' samples.

This clonotype has only a few counts. The chain uses TRBV27 and TRBJ1-2; 8 bases are shared with TRBD1. J gave up 5 bases and V 5 bases, and 16 bases lay outside the gene matches. This CDR3 is built from 17 residues. Germline values: CDR1 MNHEY, CDR2 SMNVEV (reference sequence). The CDR3 DNA reads TGTGCCAGCAGTCTCAACCGAGCGACAGGGGTCAATTATGGCTACACCTTC. Translation gives CASSLNRATGVNYGYTF.

The genes are TRBV19 and TRBJ1-6, with D possibly being TRBD1 (5 bases). CDR3 size: 16 residues. Germline V gene data show CDR1 as LNHDA and CDR2 as SQIVND (reference sequence). The germline V and J ends were trimmed by 2 bases and 3 bases, with 11 bases remaining between them. The CDR3: CASSIPGLNYNSPLHF. The CDR3 DNA reads TGTGCCAGTAGTATACCGGGACTAAACTATAATTCACCCCTCCACTTT.

This chain links TRBV27 with TRBJ2-1; D unclear. The length of the CDR3 is 12 residues. The V and J ends lost 7 bases and 6 bases respectively, with 10 bases between them. Germline CDR1 and CDR2: MNHEY and SMNVEV (reference sequence). In DNA, the CDR3 is TGTGCCAGCACCTCCCGACTCAATGAGCAGTTCTTC. This sequence encodes CASTSRLNEQFF.

The sample holds a few counts of this clonotype. J is TRBJ1-6 and V is TRBV7-9, with no clear D. CDR1 SEHNR and CDR2 FQNEAQ come from the germline V gene (reference sequence). Trimming took 5 bases from V and 0 from J, leaving 17 bases between them. The CDR3 is 18 residues long. The CDR3 DNA reads TGTGCCAGCAGCCCCCCGGGTAGGACCAGCTCCTATAATTCACCCCTCCACTTT. This encodes CASSPPGRTSSYNSPLHF.

The CDR3 reads CASNTRGCDQPQHF. CDR3 nucleotides: TGTGCCAGCAATACCCGGGGGTGCGATCAGCCCCAGCATTTT. The rearrangement links TRBV6-1 to TRBJ1-5, with a possible D match to TRBD1 (5 bases). Germline CDR1 MNHNS, CDR2 SASEGT. V shed 7 bases and J shed 5 bases, with 15 bases lying between them. The CDR3 contains 14 residues.

This clonotype has just a few counts. The J gene is TRBJ2-1, the V gene TRBV27; TRBD2 matches at 9 bases. The CDR3 has 16 amino acids. V lost 6 bases and J lost 5; bases outside the gene matches: 11. The germline CDR1 and CDR2 sequences are MNHEY and SMNVEV (reference sequence). CDR3 sequence: CASRASSGGPHNEQFF. The DNA of the CDR3 is TGTGCCAGCAGAGCCTCGAGCGGGGGGCCCCACAATGAGCAGTTCTTC.

The chain recombines TRBV6-1 with TRBJ2-7; no definite D call. CDR3 length: 15 residues. The germline gives CDR1 MNHNS, CDR2 SASEGT. The V end lost 4 bases, the J end lost 0 bases, and 13 bases lay between the germline ends. CDR3 loop: CASSGEFRSSYEQYV. For the CDR3, the DNA is TGTGCCAGCAGTGGGGAATTCCGGAGCTCCTACGAGCAGTACGTC.

A few counts support this clonotype. V gene TRBV15 combines with J gene TRBJ1-3; a possible D gene is TRBD1 (5 bases). Germline-derived CDR1 and CDR2 are LNHNV and YYDKDF (reference sequence). The CDR3 sequence is 15 residues long. The V end was cut by 5 bases, the J end by 1 base, with 12 bases between. Here the CDR3 DNA reads TGTGCCACCAGCTTGAAAGGGACGTCTGGAAACACCATATATTTT. Translation: CATSLKGTSGNTIYF.

This clonotype appeared a few times. V gene TRBV28 combines with J gene TRBJ1-1; 8 nucleotides match TRBD1. The CDR3 runs 15 residues. With 8 bases clipped from V and 1 base from J, the junction kept 9 bases outside the gene matches. In germline, CDR1 is MDHEN, CDR2 SYDVKM. The CDR3 sequence is CASCTGGRQNTEAFF. CDR3 bases: TGTGCCAGCTGCACAGGGGGAAGACAGAACACTGAAGCTTTCTTT.

The genes are TRBV11-2 and TRBJ2-4; D gene uncertain. V shed 2 bases and J shed 0 bases, with 11 bases lying between them. The CDR3 is 16 amino acids. The V gene's germline CDR1 is SGHAT and CDR2 FQNNGV. In DNA form, the CDR3 reads TGTGCCAGCAGCTTAAATTTCGGCTTAGCCAAAAACATTCAGTACTTC. Protein product: CASSLNFGLAKNIQYF.

This clonotype has ten or more counts. J is TRBJ2-1 and V is TRBV12-3 or TRBV12-4; unclear D gene. The CDR3 sequence is 17 residues long. V was clipped by 3 bases and J by 7 bases, with 22 bases between them. CDR3 amino acids: CASSLPPRWSYRNEQFF. DNA of the CDR3: TGTGCCAGCAGTTTGCCCCCGCGGTGGTCTTATCGGAATGAGCAGTTCTTC.

The V call is TRBV20-1, the J call TRBJ1-2, with 7 bases that match TRBD1. The CDR3 is 15 residues long. The germline gives CDR1 DFQATT, CDR2 SNEGSKA (reference sequence). The ends lost 3 bases at V and 7 bases at J; junction bases unmatched: 14. The CDR3 coding sequence is TGCAGTGCTAGGGGGCCCGATAGCTGGGACAGTGGCTACACCTTC. Residues: CSARGPDSWDSGYTF.

This chain links TRBV19 with TRBJ1-4; 8 bases agree with TRBD1. Germline CDR1 is LNHDA and CDR2 is SQIVND (reference sequence). V trimming: 5 bases; J trimming: 5 bases; junction bases outside the gene matches: 10. CDR3 length: 16 amino acids. The CDR3 is CASSSPSWTGNEKLFF. The CDR3 DNA reads TGTGCCAGTAGTTCCCCGTCGTGGACAGGGAATGAAAAACTGTTTTTT.

J is TRBJ2-7 and V is TRBV2; 7 bases fit TRBD2. Looked up from germline, CDR1 is SNHLY and CDR2 is FYNNEI. The CDR3 extends over 16 amino acids. With 8 bases clipped from V and 0 bases from J, the junction kept 13 bases outside the gene matches. The CDR3: CASGGLAGDSSYEQYV. DNA of the CDR3: TGTGCCAGCGGCGGGTTAGCGGGTGATAGCTCCTACGAGCAGTACGTC.